This T cell receptor beta chain was recorded in a study of T cells in Graves' hyperthyroidism and ophthalmopathy. The germline gives CDR1 SEHNR, CDR2 FQNEAQ (reference sequence). Unmatched junction bases numbered 9, after V lost 4 bases and J lost 8 bases. The CDR3 has 15 amino acids. Authors of the study amplified TCR beta CDR3 regions from RNA transcripts. First-round RT-PCR targeting the TCR CDR3 was performed with the HTBI primer set. TCRdb fed the multiplex PCR reads into MiXCR, producing one record per CDR3 protein. This sample has 700,000 or so distinct CDR3 sequences, with over 15% found just once. Graves' hyperthyroidism qualified as stable when ophthalmopathy did not progress within 18 months. PBMCs were collected from an approximately 10 ml volume of fresh peripheral blood. This clonotype has at least ten counts.

Sequenced input: blood. The rearrangement links TRBV7-9 to TRBJ2-1, with 9 bases identical to TRBD2. The sequence was obtained from a man in his late teens or twenties with Graves' hyperthyroidism. CDR3 DNA: TGTGCCAGCAGCTGGCGCGGGAGGGGATGGGATGAGCAGTTCTTC. It translates to CASSWRGRGWDEQFF.